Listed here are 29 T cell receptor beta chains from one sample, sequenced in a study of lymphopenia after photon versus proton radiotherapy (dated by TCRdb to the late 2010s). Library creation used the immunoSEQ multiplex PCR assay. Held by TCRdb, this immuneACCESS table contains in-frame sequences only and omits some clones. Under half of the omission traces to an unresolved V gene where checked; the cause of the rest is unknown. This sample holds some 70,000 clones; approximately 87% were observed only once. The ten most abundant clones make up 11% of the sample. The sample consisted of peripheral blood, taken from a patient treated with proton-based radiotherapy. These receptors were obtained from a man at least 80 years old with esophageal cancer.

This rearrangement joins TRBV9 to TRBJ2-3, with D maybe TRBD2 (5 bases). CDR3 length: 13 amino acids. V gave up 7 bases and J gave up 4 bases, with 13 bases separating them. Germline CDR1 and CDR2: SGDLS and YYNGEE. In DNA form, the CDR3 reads TGTGCCAGCGCTTCGGGGAGCGCAGATACGCAGTATTTT. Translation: CASASGSADTQYF.

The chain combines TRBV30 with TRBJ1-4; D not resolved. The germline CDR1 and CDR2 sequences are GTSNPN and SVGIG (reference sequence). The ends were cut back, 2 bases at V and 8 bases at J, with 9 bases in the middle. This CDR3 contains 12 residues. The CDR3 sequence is CAWSKDPEKLFF. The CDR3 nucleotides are TGTGCCTGGAGTAAAGACCCGGAAAAACTGTTTTTT.

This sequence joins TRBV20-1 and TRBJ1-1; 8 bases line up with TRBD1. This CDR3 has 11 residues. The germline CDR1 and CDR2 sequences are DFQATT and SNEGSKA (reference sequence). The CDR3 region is CSPRDRLWAFF. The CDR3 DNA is TGCAGCCCCCGGGACAGGCTCTGGGCTTTCTTT.

The CDR3 DNA sequence: TGTGCCAGCAGTTACTCGCACAATGAGCAGTTCTTC. It codes for CASSYSHNEQFF. The chain employs TRBV6-5 and TRBJ2-1; D remains ambiguous. The CDR3 sequence is 12 residues long. Trimming took off 0 bases at V and 5 bases at J, with 2 bases between the two ends. Germline V CDR1 and CDR2: MNHEY, SVGAGI.

The CDR3 protein is CASSLVFRENEQFF. DNA for the CDR3: TGCGCCAGCAGCTTGGTCTTCCGGGAAAATGAGCAGTTCTTC. The chain uses TRBV5-1 and TRBJ2-1; the D gene is possibly TRBD2 (5 bases). From germline, CDR1 is SGHRS and CDR2 YFSETQ. This CDR3 spans 14 amino acids. With 0 bases removed from V and 7 bases from J, the gap between germline ends came to 11 bases.

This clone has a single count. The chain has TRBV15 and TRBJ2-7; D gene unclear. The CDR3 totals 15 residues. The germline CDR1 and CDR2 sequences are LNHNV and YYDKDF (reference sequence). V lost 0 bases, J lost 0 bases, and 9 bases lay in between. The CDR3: CATSRDFQASYEQYF. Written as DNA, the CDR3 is TGTGCCACCAGCAGAGATTTCCAGGCCTCCTACGAGCAGTACTTC.

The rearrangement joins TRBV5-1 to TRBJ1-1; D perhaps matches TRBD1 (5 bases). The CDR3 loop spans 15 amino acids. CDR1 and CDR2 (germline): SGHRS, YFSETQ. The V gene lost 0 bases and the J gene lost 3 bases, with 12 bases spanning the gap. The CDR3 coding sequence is TGCGCCAGCAGCTTGGGAGGCAGGGCTGACACTGAAGCTTTCTTT. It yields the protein CASSLGGRADTEAFF.

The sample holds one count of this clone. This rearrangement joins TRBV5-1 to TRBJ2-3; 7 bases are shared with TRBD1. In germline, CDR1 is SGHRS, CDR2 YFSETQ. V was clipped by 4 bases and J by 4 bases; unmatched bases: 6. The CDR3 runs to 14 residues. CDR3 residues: CASSPRQGPDTQYF. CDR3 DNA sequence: TGCGCCAGCAGCCCTAGACAGGGCCCAGATACGCAGTATTTT.

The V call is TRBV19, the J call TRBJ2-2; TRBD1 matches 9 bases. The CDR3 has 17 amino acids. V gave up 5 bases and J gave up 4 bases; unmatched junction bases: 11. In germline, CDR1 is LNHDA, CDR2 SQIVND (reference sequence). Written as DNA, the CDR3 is TGTGCCAGTAGTCGGGACAGGGTGAACAGTATCACCGGGGAGCTGTTTTTT. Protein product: CASSRDRVNSITGELFF. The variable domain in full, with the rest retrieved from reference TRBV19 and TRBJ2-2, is DGGITQSPKYLFRKEGQNVTLSCEQNLNHDAMYWYRQDPGQGLRLIYYSQIVNDFQKGDIAEGYSVSREKKESFPLTVTSAQKNPTAFYLCASSRDRVNSITGELFFGEGSRLTVL.

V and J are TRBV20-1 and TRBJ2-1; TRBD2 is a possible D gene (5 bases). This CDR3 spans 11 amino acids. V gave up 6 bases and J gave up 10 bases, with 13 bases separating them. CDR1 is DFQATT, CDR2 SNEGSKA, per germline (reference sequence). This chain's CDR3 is CSAGFGVEQFF. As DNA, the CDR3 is TGCAGTGCCGGATTCGGGGTAGAGCAGTTCTTC.

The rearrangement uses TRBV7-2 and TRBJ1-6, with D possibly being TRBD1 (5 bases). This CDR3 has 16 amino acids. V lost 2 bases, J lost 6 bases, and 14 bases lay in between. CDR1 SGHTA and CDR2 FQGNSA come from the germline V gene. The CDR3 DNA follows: TGTGCCAGCAGCTTATATAGTAGGGACGCTAATTCACCCCTCCACTTT. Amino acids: CASSLYSRDANSPLHF.

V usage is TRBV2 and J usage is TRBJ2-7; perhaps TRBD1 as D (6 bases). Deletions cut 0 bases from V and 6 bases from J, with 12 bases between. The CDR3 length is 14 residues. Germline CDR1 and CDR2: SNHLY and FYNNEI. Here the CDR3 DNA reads TGTGCCAGCAGTGAAGCGCTTCAGACAGGCGAGCAGTACTTC. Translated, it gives CASSEALQTGEQYF.

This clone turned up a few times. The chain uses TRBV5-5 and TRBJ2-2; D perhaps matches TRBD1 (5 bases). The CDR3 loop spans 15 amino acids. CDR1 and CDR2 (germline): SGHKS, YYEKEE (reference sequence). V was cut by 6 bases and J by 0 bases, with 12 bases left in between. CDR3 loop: CASNVRATNTGELFF. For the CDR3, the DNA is TGTGCCAGCAACGTCAGGGCAACGAACACCGGGGAGCTGTTTTTT.

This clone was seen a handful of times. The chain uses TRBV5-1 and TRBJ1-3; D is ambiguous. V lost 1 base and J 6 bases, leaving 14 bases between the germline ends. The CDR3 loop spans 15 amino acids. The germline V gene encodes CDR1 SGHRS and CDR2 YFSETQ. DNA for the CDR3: TGCGCCAGCAGCTTGTCCGGACCGCCCGAAAACACCATATATTTT. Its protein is CASSLSGPPENTIYF.

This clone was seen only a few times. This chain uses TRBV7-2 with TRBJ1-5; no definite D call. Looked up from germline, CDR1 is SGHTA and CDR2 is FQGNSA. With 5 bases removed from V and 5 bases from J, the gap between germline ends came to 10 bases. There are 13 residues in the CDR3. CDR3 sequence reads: CASSGVEDQPQHF. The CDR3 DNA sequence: TGTGCCAGCAGCGGGGTAGAGGATCAGCCCCAGCATTTT.

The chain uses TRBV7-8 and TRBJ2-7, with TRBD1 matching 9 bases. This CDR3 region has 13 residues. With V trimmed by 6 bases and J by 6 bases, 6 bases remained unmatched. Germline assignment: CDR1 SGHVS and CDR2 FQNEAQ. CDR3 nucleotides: TGTGCCAGCAGACCGGGACAGGGAGGCGAGCAGTACTTC. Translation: CASRPGQGGEQYF.

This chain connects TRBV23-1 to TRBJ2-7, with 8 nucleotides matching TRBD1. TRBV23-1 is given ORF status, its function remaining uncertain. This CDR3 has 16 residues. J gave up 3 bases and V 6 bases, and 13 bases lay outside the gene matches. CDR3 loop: CASSPHFRDRGYEQYF. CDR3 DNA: TGCGCCAGCAGCCCACACTTTCGAGACAGGGGCTACGAGCAGTACTTC.

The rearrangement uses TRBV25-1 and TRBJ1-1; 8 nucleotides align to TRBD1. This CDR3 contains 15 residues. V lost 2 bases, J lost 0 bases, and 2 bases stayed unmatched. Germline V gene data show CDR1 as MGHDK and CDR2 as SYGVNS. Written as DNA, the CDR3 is TGTGCCAGCAGTGAAGTGGACAGGGTGAACACTGAAGCTTTCTTT. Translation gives CASSEVDRVNTEAFF.

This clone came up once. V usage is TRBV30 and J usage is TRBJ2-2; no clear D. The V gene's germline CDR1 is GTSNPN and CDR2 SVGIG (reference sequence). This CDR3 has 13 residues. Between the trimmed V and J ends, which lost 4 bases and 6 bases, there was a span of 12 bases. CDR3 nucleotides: TGTGCCTGGAATTGGCGACCTCCCGGGGAGCTGTTTTTT. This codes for CAWNWRPPGELFF.

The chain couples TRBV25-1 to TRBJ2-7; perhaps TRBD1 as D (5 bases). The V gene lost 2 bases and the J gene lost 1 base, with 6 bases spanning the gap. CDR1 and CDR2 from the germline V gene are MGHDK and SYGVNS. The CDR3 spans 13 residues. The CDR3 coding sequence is TGTGCCAGCAGTGAACAGGGTTCCTACGAGCAGTACTTC. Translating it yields CASSEQGSYEQYF.

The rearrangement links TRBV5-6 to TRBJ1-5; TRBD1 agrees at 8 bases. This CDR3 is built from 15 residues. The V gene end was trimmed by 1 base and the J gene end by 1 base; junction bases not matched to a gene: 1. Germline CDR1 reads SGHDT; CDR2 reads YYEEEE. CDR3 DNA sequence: TGTGCCAGCAGCTTGACAGGGGGGAGCAATCAGCCCCAGCATTTT. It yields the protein CASSLTGGSNQPQHF.

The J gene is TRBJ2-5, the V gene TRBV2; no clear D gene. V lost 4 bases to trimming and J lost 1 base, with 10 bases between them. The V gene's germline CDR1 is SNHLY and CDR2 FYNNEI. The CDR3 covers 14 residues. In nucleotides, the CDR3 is TGTGCCAGCAGTGTACAAACCTCCCAAGAGACCCAGTACTTC. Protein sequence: CASSVQTSQETQYF.

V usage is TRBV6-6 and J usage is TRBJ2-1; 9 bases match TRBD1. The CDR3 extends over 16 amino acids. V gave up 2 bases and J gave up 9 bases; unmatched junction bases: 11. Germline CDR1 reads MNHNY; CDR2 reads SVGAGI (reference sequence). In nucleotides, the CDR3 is TGTGCCAGCAGTTACCCGGCCGGGACAGGGTACTTTGAGCAGTTCTTC. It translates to CASSYPAGTGYFEQFF.

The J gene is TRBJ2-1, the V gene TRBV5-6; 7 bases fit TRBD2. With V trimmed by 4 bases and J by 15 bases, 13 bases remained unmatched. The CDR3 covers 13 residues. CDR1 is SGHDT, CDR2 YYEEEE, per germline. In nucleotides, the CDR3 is TGTGCCAGCAGCCCTTGGACTAGTCCAAAGGCGTTCTTC. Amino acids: CASSPWTSPKAFF.

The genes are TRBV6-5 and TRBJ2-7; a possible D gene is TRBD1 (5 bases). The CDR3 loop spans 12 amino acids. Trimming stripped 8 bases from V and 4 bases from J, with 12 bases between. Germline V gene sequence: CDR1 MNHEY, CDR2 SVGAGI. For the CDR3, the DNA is TGTGCCAGCCGACAGACCGCGTACGAGCAGTACTTC. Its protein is CASRQTAYEQYF.

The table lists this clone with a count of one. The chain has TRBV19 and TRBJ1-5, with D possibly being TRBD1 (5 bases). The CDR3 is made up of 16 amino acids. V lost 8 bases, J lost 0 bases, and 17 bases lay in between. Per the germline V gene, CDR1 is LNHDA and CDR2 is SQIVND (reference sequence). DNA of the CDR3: TGTGCCAGTCGCGACGGAGACAGACTTAGCAATCAGCCCCAGCATTTT. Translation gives CASRDGDRLSNQPQHF.

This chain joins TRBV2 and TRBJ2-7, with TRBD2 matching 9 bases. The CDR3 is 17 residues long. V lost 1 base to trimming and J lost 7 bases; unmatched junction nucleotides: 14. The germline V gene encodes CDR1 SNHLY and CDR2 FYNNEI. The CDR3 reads CASSEGLAGPRSGEQYF. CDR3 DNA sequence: TGTGCCAGCAGTGAAGGGCTAGCGGGACCCCGCTCTGGGGAGCAGTACTTC.

The CDR3 here is CASGLVGFVQGEDANEQYF. The CDR3 DNA reads as TGTGCTAGTGGTTTGGTAGGTTTTGTACAAGGGGAGGATGCAAACGAGCAGTACTTC. V usage is TRBV12-5 and J usage is TRBJ2-7; maybe TRBD2 (6 bases). The CDR3 extends over 19 amino acids. CDR1 is LGHNT, CDR2 FRNRAP, per germline. V dropped 0 bases and J dropped 5 bases, with 26 bases sitting between them.

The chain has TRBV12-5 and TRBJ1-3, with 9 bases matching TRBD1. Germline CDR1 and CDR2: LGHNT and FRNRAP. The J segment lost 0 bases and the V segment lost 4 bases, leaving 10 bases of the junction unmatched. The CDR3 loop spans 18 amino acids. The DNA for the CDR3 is TGTGCTAGTGGTTCCCACAGGGGGCTATTCTCCTCTGGAAACACCATATATTTT. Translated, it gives CASGSHRGLFSSGNTIYF.